These T cell receptor beta chains were read from a single sample in a study of Graves' ophthalmopathy and Graves' hyperthyroidism. MiXCR was run by TCRdb on the multiplex PCR reads, yielding one entry per CDR3 protein. The profile shows about 1.2 million distinct CDR3 sequences, about two fifths of them singletons. The sample consisted of peripheral blood or thyroid tissue (not recorded which). The origin of the receptors is an adult man with Graves' hyperthyroidism. Each CDR3 is given with its conserved first and last residue. Each record gives: D gene, J gene, V gene, clone size, CDR3 protein. D genes are given only for firm matches. Clone size, where shown, is once, few, many, or a class for clones that have expanded.

D gene: TRBD1; J gene: TRBJ2-7; V gene: TRBV10-3; clone size: NA; CDR3 protein: CAIRYGQGAYEQYF
D gene: NA; J gene: TRBJ1-1; V gene: TRBV12-3/TRBV12-4; clone size: many; CDR3 protein: CASTRGVTEAFF
D gene: TRBD1; J gene: TRBJ2-7; V gene: TRBV14; clone size: few; CDR3 protein: CASSRGLLDREAYEQYF
D gene: NA; J gene: TRBJ2-7; V gene: TRBV9; clone size: few; CDR3 protein: CASSQDRKGGYEQYF
D gene: NA; J gene: TRBJ2-7; V gene: TRBV7-2; clone size: many; CDR3 protein: CASSLGGLTYEQYF
D gene: NA; J gene: TRBJ1-2; V gene: TRBV6-1; clone size: many; CDR3 protein: CASSEDNRLRYGYTF
D gene: TRBD1; J gene: TRBJ2-2; V gene: TRBV11-3; clone size: few; CDR3 protein: CASSLRAGGAGTGELFF
D gene: NA; J gene: TRBJ2-5; V gene: TRBV9; clone size: many; CDR3 protein: CASSVGGLRETQYF
D gene: NA; J gene: TRBJ2-7; V gene: TRBV15; clone size: many; CDR3 protein: CATSRDTGSYEQYF
D gene: TRBD1; J gene: TRBJ1-2; V gene: TRBV2; clone size: many; CDR3 protein: CARWWDRPYGYTF
D gene: NA; J gene: TRBJ1-6; V gene: TRBV12-3/TRBV12-4; clone size: few; CDR3 protein: CASSFGPTTPLNNSPLHF
D gene: TRBD1; J gene: TRBJ2-2; V gene: TRBV29-1; clone size: many; CDR3 protein: CSVEEQGATGELFF
D gene: NA; J gene: TRBJ1-2; V gene: TRBV24-1; clone size: few; CDR3 protein: CATSDSTTDYGYTF
D gene: NA; J gene: TRBJ2-7; V gene: TRBV5-1; clone size: many; CDR3 protein: CASRPGTTSYEQYF
D gene: TRBD1; J gene: TRBJ1-2; V gene: TRBV12-3/TRBV12-4; clone size: NA; CDR3 protein: CASSPQPGTGDGYTF
D gene: TRBD1; J gene: TRBJ2-5; V gene: TRBV19; clone size: NA; CDR3 protein: CASKRVDREETQYF